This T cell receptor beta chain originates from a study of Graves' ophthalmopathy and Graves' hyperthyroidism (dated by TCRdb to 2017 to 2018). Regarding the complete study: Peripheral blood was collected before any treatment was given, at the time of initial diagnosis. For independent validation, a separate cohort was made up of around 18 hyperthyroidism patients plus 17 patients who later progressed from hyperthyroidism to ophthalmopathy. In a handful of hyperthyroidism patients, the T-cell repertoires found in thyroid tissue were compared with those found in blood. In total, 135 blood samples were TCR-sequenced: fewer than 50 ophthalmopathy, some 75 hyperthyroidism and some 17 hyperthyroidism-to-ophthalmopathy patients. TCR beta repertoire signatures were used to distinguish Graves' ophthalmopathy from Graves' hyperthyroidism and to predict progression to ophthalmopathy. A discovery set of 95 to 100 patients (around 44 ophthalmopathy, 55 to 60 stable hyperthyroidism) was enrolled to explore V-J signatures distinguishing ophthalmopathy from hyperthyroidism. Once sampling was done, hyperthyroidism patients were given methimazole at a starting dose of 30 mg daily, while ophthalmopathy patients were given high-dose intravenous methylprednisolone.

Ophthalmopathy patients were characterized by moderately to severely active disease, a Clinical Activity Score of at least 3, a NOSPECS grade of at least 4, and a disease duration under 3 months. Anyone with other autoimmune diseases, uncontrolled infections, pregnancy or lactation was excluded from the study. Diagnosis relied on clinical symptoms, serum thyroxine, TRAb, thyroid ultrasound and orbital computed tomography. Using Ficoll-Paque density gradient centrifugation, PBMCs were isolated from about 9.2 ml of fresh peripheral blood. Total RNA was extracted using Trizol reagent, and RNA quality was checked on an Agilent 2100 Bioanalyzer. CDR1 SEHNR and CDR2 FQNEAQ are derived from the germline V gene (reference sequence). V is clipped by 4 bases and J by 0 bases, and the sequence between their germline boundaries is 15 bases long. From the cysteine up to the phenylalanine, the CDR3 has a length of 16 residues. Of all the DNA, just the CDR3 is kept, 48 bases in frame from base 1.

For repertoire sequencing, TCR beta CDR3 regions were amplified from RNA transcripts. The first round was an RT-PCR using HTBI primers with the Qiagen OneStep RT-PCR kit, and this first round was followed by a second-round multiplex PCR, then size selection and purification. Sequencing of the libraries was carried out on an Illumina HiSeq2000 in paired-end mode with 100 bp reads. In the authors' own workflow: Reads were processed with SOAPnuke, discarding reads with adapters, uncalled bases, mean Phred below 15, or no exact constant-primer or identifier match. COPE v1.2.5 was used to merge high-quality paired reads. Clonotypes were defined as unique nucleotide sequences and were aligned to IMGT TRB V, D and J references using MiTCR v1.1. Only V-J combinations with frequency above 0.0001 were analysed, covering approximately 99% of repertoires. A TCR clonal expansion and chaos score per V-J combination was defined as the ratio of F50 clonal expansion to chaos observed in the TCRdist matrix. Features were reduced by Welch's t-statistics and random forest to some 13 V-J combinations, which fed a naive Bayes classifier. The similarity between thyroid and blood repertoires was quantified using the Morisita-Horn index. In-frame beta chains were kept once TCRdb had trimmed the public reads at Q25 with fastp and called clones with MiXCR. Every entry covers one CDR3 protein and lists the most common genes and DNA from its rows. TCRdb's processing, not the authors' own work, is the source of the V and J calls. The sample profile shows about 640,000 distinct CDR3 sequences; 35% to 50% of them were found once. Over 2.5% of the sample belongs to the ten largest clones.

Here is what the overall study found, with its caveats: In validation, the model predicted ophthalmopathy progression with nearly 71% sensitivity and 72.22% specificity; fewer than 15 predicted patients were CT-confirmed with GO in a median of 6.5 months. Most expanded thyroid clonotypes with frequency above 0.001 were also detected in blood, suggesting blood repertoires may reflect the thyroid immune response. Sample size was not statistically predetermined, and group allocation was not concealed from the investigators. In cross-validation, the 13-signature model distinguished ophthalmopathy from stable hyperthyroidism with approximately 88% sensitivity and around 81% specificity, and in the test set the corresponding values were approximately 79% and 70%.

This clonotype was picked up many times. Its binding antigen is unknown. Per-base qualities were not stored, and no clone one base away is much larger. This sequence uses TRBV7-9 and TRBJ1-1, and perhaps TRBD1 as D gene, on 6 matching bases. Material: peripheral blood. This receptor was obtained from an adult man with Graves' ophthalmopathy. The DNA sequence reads TGTGCCAGCAGCTCCCCGCACAGGGATTTGAACACTGAAGCTTTCTTT. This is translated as CASSSPHRDLNTEAFF.